This T cell receptor (beta chain) is from a study of identical twins' blood T cells (dated by TCRdb to the early 2010s). For the study in its entirety: The roughly twelve libraries, six for the alpha chain and six for the beta chain, together yielded some 50 million Illumina reads. Using next-generation sequencing, the study compared the TCR alpha and beta chain repertoires of three pairs of monozygous twins to assess how genetics influences repertoire formation. Paper-wide results and their limitations: Looking at the most abundant TCRbeta clonotypes, every donor had more CDR3 sequences in common with her twin than with unrelated donors. Environmental influences could not be excluded as an explanation for twin similarity, since twins were reared together. V gene usage was reported to be markedly more similar within twin pairs than between unrelated donors, even among non-selected out-of-frame TCRbeta clonotypes. The number of shared CDR3 clonotypes between two donors was mainly determined by the product of their cloneset sizes, and twins did not clearly deviate from this trend. The study stated that the proposed role of the TCRalpha J segment in MHC recognition during thymic selection needs to be validated by independent studies.

V and J are truncated by 3 bases and 8 bases respectively, leaving an intervening sequence of 13 bases. There are 14 amino acids in the CDR3, from cysteine to phenylalanine inclusive. Only the CDR3 portion is preserved as DNA: 42 bases, with reading frame beginning at the first base. This clonotype was recorded many times. The antigen this receptor binds is unknown. No base qualities exist here, and no much larger clone lies one base off it. The library was obtained by 5' RACE. Instrument used: Illumina Genome Analyzer IIx. The RNA-based TCR cDNA libraries were made using a previously described protocol that was modified in several ways. To prevent cross-contamination, barcodes specific to each sample were added to both ends of every TCR cDNA library during cDNA synthesis and amplification. As for the authors' bioinformatics: Between about 90,000 and nearly 550,000 clonotypes were identified per individual, and roughly 2 to 3.6 million CDR3-containing reads were obtained per library. Reads carrying improper barcode index combinations were removed, after which the MiTCR software was used to build a cloneset for each library. During the assembly of CDR3 clonotypes by MiTCR, low-quality reads were filtered or rescued and PCR and sequencing errors were corrected. Artificial out-of-frame clonotypes were mapped to in-frame sequences, with one indel allowed in the CDR3, and then removed. V and J gene usage similarity between donors was measured as Jensen-Shannon divergence divided by mean entropy. TCRdb passed the public sequencing reads through fastp at Q25 and MiXCR, retaining productive beta sequences. Merged by CDR3 protein, the rows form single entries marked with the most common genes and DNA. The V and J calls were not made by the authors but by TCRdb's processing. Here the sample has a few hundred thousand distinct CDR3 sequences; about 28% occur a single time. The ten most abundant clones make up about 6% of the sample.

The donors were six healthy women who made up three monozygous twin pairs. Each of the three twin pairs had been raised together, and the twins in each pair were thought likely to have encountered the same infectious agents and vaccines. TCR cDNA libraries were prepared from RNA that was isolated from peripheral blood mononuclear cells. This TCR was recovered from a woman between 18 and 50 years old in good health. This sequence uses TRBV12-3 or TRBV12-4 and TRBJ2-2; the D element might be TRBD1 or TRBD2, as each aligns at 5 bases. The sequenced sample consisted of PBMCs. The nucleotides are TGTGCCAGCAGTTTGAGGGACCTGGAAGGGGAGCTGTTTTTT. Translated, this gives CASSLRDLEGELFF.